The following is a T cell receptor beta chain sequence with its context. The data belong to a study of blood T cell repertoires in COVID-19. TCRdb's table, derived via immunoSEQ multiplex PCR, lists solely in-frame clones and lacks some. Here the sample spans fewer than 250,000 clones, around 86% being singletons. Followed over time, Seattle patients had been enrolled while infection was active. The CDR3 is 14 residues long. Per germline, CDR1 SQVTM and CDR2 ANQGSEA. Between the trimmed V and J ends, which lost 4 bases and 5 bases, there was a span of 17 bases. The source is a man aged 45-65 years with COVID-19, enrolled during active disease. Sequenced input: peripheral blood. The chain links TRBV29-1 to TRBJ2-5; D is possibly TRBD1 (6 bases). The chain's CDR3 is CSVVDRLRGETQYF. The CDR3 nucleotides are TGCAGCGTTGTCGACAGACTAAGGGGGGAGACCCAGTACTTC.